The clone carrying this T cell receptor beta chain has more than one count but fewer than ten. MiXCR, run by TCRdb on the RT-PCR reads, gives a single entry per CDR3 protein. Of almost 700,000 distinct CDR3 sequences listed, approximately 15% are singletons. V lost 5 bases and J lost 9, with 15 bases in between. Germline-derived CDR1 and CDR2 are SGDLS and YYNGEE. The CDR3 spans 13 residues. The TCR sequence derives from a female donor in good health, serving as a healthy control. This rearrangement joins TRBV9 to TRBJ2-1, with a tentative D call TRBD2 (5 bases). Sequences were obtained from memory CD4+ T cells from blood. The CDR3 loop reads CASSMNGRGEQFF. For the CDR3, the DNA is TGTGCCAGCAGTATGAATGGCCGGGGTGAGCAGTTCTTC.